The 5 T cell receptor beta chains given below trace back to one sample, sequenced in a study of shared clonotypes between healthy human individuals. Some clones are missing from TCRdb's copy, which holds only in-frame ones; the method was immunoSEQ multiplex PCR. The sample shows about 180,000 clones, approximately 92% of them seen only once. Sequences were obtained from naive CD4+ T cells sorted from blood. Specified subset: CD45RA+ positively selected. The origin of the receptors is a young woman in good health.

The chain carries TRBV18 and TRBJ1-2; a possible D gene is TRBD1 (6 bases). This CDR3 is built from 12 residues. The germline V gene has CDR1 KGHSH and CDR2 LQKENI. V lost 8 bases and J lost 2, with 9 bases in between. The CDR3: CASGDRNYGYTF. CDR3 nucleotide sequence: TGTGCCAGCGGAGACAGGAACTATGGCTACACCTTC.

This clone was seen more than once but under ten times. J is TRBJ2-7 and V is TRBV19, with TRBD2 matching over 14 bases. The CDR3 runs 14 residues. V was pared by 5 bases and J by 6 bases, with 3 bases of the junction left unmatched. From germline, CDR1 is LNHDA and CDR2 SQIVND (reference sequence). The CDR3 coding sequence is TGTGCCAGTAGTGGGACTAGCGGGAGCACCGAGCAGTACTTC. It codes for CASSGTSGSTEQYF.

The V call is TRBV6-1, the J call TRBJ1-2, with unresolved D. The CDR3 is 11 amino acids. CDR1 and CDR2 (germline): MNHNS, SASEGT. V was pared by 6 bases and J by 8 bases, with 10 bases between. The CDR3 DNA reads TGTGCCAGCAGCCTATTTAGCGGCTACACCTTC. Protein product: CASSLFSGYTF.

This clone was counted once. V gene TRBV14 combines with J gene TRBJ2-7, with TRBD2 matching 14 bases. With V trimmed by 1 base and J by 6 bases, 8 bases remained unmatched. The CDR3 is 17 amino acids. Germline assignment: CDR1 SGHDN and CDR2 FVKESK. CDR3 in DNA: TGTGCCAGCAGCCAAGCGGGACTAGCGGGAGTTTTTCCCGAGCAGTACTTC. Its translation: CASSQAGLAGVFPEQYF.

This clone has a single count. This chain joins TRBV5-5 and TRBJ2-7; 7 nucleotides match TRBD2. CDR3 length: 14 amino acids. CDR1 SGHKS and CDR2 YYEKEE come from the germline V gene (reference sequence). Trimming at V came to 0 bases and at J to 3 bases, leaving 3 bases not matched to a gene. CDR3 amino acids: CASSLVGTIYEQYF. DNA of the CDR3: TGTGCCAGCAGCTTGGTCGGGACTATCTACGAGCAGTACTTC.